The 18 T cell receptor beta chains reported below all come from one sample, sequenced in a study of shared clonotypes between healthy human individuals. The method was immunoSEQ multiplex PCR; TCRdb's version includes in-frame clones alone and lacks a portion of them. The table shows 450,000 or so clones, with about 74% occurring only once. Sequencing used PBMCs. Receptor source: a middle-aged woman in good health. Some clones in this sample may be carry-over from other donors' samples.

A remark on this clone: One junction end does not reproduce the germline sequence, and a read error may be involved. The CDR3: CASSSAQKTQYF. The CDR3 DNA reads as TGTGCCAGCAGCTCCGCCCAAAAGACCCAGTACTTC. The chain recombines TRBV5-4 with TRBJ2-5; D not resolved. Looked up from germline, CDR1 is SGHNT and CDR2 is YYREEE (reference sequence). CDR3 length equals 12 residues.

Comment on this clone: This likely traces to a read error, being one base from a far larger clone. This sequence joins TRBV28 and TRBJ1-5, with D possibly being TRBD1 (6 bases). There are 13 residues in the CDR3. CDR1 is MDHEN, CDR2 SYDVKM, per germline. CDR3 region: CARSRQGNQPQHF. For the CDR3, the DNA is TGTGCCCGCAGTAGACAGGGCAATCAGCCCCAGCATTTT.

This chain connects TRBV7-8 to TRBJ2-7, with 8 bases that match TRBD1. Germline CDR1 SGHVS, CDR2 FQNEAQ. Trimming at V came to 1 base and at J to 4 bases, leaving 6 bases not matched to a gene. The CDR3 contains 15 residues. The CDR3 protein is CASSLEAGGWYEQYF. The CDR3 DNA is TGTGCCAGCAGCTTAGAGGCAGGGGGCTGGTACGAGCAGTACTTC.

This clone was seen a handful of times. The chain has TRBV19 and TRBJ2-7; possible D gene TRBD2, 6 bases. The CDR3 runs 14 residues. V shed 8 bases and J shed 7 bases, with 21 bases lying between them. The germline V gene encodes CDR1 LNHDA and CDR2 SQIVND (reference sequence). CDR3 sequence: CASHPSGGPVEQYF. The CDR3 nucleotides read TGTGCCAGTCATCCCAGCGGAGGGCCGGTAGAGCAGTACTTC.

The gene calls are TRBV7-2 and TRBJ2-7; 9 nucleotides match TRBD2. The V gene end was trimmed by 5 bases and the J gene end by 2 bases; junction bases not matched to a gene: 7. This CDR3 has 15 amino acids. Germline V gene sequence: CDR1 SGHTA, CDR2 FQGNSA. In nucleotides, the CDR3 is TGTGCCAGCAGCGTCACTAGCGGGCGTACCTACGAGCAGTACTTC. It is translated as CASSVTSGRTYEQYF.

The rearrangement uses TRBV18 and TRBJ1-2; TRBD1 agrees at 11 bases. V gave up 3 bases and J gave up 4 bases; unmatched junction bases: 4. The CDR3 spans 15 residues. Germline lookup yields CDR1 KGHSH and CDR2 LQKENI. CDR3 region: CASSPGQGETYGYTF. The CDR3 DNA sequence: TGTGCCAGCTCACCGGGACAGGGGGAGACCTATGGCTACACCTTC.

Comment on this clone: A much larger clone sits a single nucleotide away, making a read error possible. This chain connects TRBV5-1 to TRBJ2-5, with TRBD2 matching 7 bases. This CDR3 has 13 amino acids. Germline values: CDR1 SGHRS, CDR2 YFSETQ. CDR3 protein: CASSELAQETRYF. CDR3 coding DNA: TGCGCCAGCAGCGAACTAGCGCAAGAGACCCGGTACTTC.

In the case of this clone: A read error is the likely source, as a far larger clone sits one nucleotide away. In the same sample, other DNA sequences code for this CDR3. This rearrangement joins TRBV5-4 to TRBJ2-7; TRBD2 matches at 8 bases. This CDR3 is built from 16 residues. Germline CDR1 is SGHNT and CDR2 is YYREEE (reference sequence). CDR3 sequence (DNA): TGTGCCAGCAGCCCCCTCCCGGGTGCGGGAGGCGACGAACAGTACTTC. Translated, it gives CASSPLPGAGGDEQYF.

This clone appeared once. The chain has TRBV30 and TRBJ1-4, with D perhaps TRBD1 (5 bases). The CDR3 covers 14 residues. Deletions cut 5 bases from V and 5 bases from J, with 15 bases between. Germline CDR1 and CDR2: GTSNPN and SVGIG (reference sequence). The CDR3 here is CAWDPGPFNEKLFF. The CDR3 DNA reads as TGTGCCTGGGACCCGGGACCGTTCAATGAAAAACTGTTTTTT.

This clone was found a few times. A far more abundant clone sits one base away, making this likely a read error. The chain joins TRBV30 to TRBJ2-7, with D perhaps TRBD1 (6 bases). Trimming took 8 bases from V and 2 from J, leaving 13 bases between them. Germline CDR1 reads GTSNPN; CDR2 reads SVGIG (reference sequence). This CDR3 is built from 12 residues. The CDR3 DNA follows: TGTGCCGGAACAGGGAATCCCTACGAGCAGTACTTC. It encodes CAGTGNPYEQYF.

This clone has at least ten counts. The same CDR3 also results from other DNA sequences found in this sample. The V and J genes are TRBV7-6 and TRBJ2-3; D is ambiguous. In germline, CDR1 is SGHVS, CDR2 FNYEAQ. This CDR3 has 15 amino acids. V was pared by 0 bases and J by 3 bases, with 10 bases between. CDR3 in amino acids: CASSLAQLSTDTQYF. The CDR3 nucleotides read TGTGCCAGCAGCTTAGCACAGCTCAGTACAGATACGCAGTATTTT.

The rearrangement links TRBV7-6 to TRBJ2-3; D is undetermined. Germline-derived CDR1 and CDR2 are SGHVS and FNYEAQ. Trimming pared 5 bases from V and 2 bases from J, leaving 11 bases between. CDR3 length equals 14 residues. This CDR3 reads CASSPTYNTDTQYF. For the CDR3, the DNA is TGTGCCAGCAGCCCGACGTACAACACAGATACGCAGTATTTT.

This clone was seen more than once but under ten times. This chain connects TRBV2 to TRBJ2-4; possibly TRBD1 or TRBD2 for D (5 bases each). Trimming left V 6 bases short and J 0 bases short, with 18 bases between. Germline V CDR1 and CDR2: SNHLY, FYNNEI. The CDR3 has 17 residues. This chain's CDR3 is CASSLQAYGVAKNIQYF. CDR3 nucleotides: TGTGCCAGCAGCCTACAGGCCTACGGGGTAGCCAAAAACATTCAGTACTTC.

This clone was recorded a few times. CDR3 sequence (DNA): TGTGCCAGTAGTATCACAGGGGTCTATGAGCAGTTCTTC. This encodes CASSITGVYEQFF. The V call is TRBV19, the J call TRBJ2-1, with 7 nucleotides matching TRBD1. V lost 3 bases to trimming and J lost 8 bases; unmatched junction nucleotides: 4. This CDR3 has 13 amino acids. Germline lookup yields CDR1 LNHDA and CDR2 SQIVND (reference sequence). Together with reference TRBV19 and TRBJ2-1, the CDR3 gives the full variable domain: DGGITQSPKYLFRKEGQNVTLSCEQNLNHDAMYWYRQDPGQGLRLIYYSQIVNDFQKGDIAEGYSVSREKKESFPLTVTSAQKNPTAFYLCASSITGVYEQFFGPGTRLTVL.

The genes are TRBV29-1 and TRBJ2-3, with 15 bases fitting TRBD2. Germline values: CDR1 SQVTM, CDR2 ANQGSEA. CDR3 length: 17 residues. The V and J ends lost 4 bases and 0 bases, in that order; junction bases with no gene match: 5. The CDR3 spells CSVVGTSGRRSTDTQYF. CDR3 coding DNA: TGCAGCGTTGTGGGGACTAGCGGGAGGCGTAGCACAGATACGCAGTATTTT.

The gene calls are TRBV7-3 and TRBJ2-7, with a tentative D call TRBD2 (6 bases). Trimming cost V 5 bases and J 2 bases, with 10 bases left between them. The CDR3 runs to 13 residues. Germline loops: CDR1 SGHTA, CDR2 FQGTGA. CDR3 DNA sequence: TGTGCCAGCAGCCCCTCGGGGGCCTACGAGCAGTACTTC. As protein: CASSPSGAYEQYF.

This clone appeared a single time. The chain has TRBV5-4 and TRBJ2-6; weak D call: TRBD1 (5 bases). V dropped 4 bases and J dropped 2 bases, with 10 bases sitting between them. From germline, CDR1 is SGHNT and CDR2 YYREEE (reference sequence). The CDR3 is 15 residues long. The CDR3 loop reads CASSPVGPGANVLTF. The DNA of the CDR3 is TGTGCCAGCAGCCCGGTGGGGCCTGGGGCCAACGTCCTGACTTTC.

As concerns this clone: A far more abundant clone sits one base away, making this likely a read error. This sample includes further DNA sequences coding for the same CDR3. The V gene is TRBV10-3, the J gene TRBJ1-2; no clear D gene. The CDR3 extends over 14 amino acids. Germline loops: CDR1 ENHRY, CDR2 SYGVKD. The CDR3 spells CAIRAGNSNYGYTF. Here the CDR3 DNA reads TGCGCCATCAGAGCCGGGAACAGTAACTATGGCTACACCTTC.